The T cell receptor (beta chain) described here comes from a study of neurological immune-mediated disorders. Study findings and constraints: Expanded clones shared no CDR3 amino acid sequences across subjects, suggesting private repertoires in all groups. The most TCR clonal expansion was seen in HTLV-1-associated myelopathy, and the least was seen in multiple sclerosis, which fell below healthy controls.

This clonotype was recorded at least ten times. What it recognizes is unknown. Time point in this sample: longitudinal time-point 2. By 5'RACE with 10-nucleotide random UMIs, the cDNA was made. In TCRdb, the 5' RACE reads were re-called with MiXCR into one record per CDR3 protein. The sample yields roughly 34,000 distinct CDR3 sequences, less than 15% seen once. V trimming: 4 bases; J trimming: 3 bases; junction bases outside the gene matches: 7. The CDR3 length is 16 residues. The clonotype comes from a woman in her 40s in good health. This chain connects TRBV12-3 or TRBV12-4 to TRBJ1-2, with TRBD1 matching over 11 bases. Input material: PBMCs. The CDR3 here is CASSSIGTGGDYGYTF. The CDR3 coding sequence is TGTGCCAGCAGTTCCATCGGGACAGGGGGAGACTATGGCTACACCTTC.